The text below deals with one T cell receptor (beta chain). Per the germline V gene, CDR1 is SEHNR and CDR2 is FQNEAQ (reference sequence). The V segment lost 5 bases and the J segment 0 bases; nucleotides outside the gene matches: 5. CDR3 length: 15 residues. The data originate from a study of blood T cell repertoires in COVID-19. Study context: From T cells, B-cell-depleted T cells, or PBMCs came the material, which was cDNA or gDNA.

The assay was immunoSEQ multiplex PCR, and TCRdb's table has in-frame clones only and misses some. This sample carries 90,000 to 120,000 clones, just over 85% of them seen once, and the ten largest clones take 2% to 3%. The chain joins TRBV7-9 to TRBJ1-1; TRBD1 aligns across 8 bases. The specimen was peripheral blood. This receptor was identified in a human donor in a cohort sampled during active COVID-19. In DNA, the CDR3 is TGTGCCAGCAGCCAAGGACAGGGCATGAACACTGAAGCTTTCTTT. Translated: CASSQGQGMNTEAFF.